The 31 T cell receptor beta chains given below trace back to one sample, sequenced in a study of T cell responses to AZD1222 COVID-19 vaccine. Clones were sequenced by immunoSEQ multiplex PCR, and TCRdb holds only the in-frame ones, with some missing. The sample lists approximately 150,000 clones; around 90% were seen once. Sample: peripheral blood, taken on day 0 of AZD1222 vaccination. These receptors originate from an adult in good health.

The chain couples TRBV6-5 to TRBJ2-2; possibly TRBD2 for D (6 bases). This CDR3 is built from 14 residues. Germline CDR1 is MNHEY and CDR2 is SVGAGI. The V end was cut by 6 bases, the J end by 6 bases, with 14 bases between. CDR3 DNA sequence: TGTGCCAGCAGCGGATATCCGGGAGCCGGGGAGCTGTTTTTT. This codes for CASSGYPGAGELFF.

The chain recombines TRBV30 with TRBJ1-1; tentative D call: TRBD1 (6 bases). Germline V gene lookup returns CDR1 GTSNPN and CDR2 SVGIG (reference sequence). V gave up 2 bases and J gave up 2 bases, with 9 bases separating them. This CDR3 is 13 amino acids long. The CDR3 nucleotides are TGTGCCTGGAGTAAACAGGGAAACACTGAAGCTTTCTTT. Translating it yields CAWSKQGNTEAFF.

This clone occurred once. This chain links TRBV2 with TRBJ2-1; possibly TRBD1 for D (5 bases). CDR3 length: 12 amino acids. CDR1 and CDR2 (germline): SNHLY, FYNNEI. V lost 6 bases to trimming and J lost 7 bases, with 10 bases between them. The CDR3 spells CASSARGNEQFF. The CDR3 nucleotides read TGTGCCAGCAGCGCAAGGGGTAATGAGCAGTTCTTC.

This chain uses TRBV7-3 with TRBJ2-2; D remains ambiguous. Germline CDR1 reads SGHTA; CDR2 reads FQGTGA. CDR3 length equals 14 residues. V was clipped by 0 bases and J by 5 bases, with 7 bases between them. CDR3 sequence reads: CASSLTSGTGELFF. DNA of the CDR3: TGTGCCAGCAGCTTAACTTCCGGGACCGGGGAGCTGTTTTTT. The whole variable domain, remainder taken from reference TRBV7-3 and TRBJ2-2, is GAGVSQTPSNKVTEKGKYVELRCDPISGHTALYWYRQSLGQGPEFLIYFQGTGAADDSGLPNDRFFAVRPEGSVSTLKIQRTERGDSAVYLCASSLTSGTGELFFGEGSRLTVL.

V and J are TRBV6-4 and TRBJ2-1; 10 positions agree with TRBD2. The CDR3 covers 17 residues. V gave up 4 bases and J gave up 0 bases; unmatched junction bases: 6. Germline CDR1 reads MRHNA; CDR2 reads SNTAGT. The CDR3 DNA reads as TGTGCCAGCAGTGCGGCTAGCGGGAGTAGCTCCTACAATGAGCAGTTCTTC. Residues: CASSAASGSSSYNEQFF.

The genes are TRBV6-1 and TRBJ2-1; 7 nucleotides agree with TRBD2. The CDR3 spans 17 residues. The V gene's germline CDR1 is MNHNS and CDR2 SASEGT. The ends lost 0 bases at V and 3 bases at J; junction bases unmatched: 8. CDR3 region: CASSEALRGSVYNEQFF. CDR3 coding DNA: TGTGCCAGCAGTGAAGCGCTACGCGGGAGTGTCTACAATGAGCAGTTCTTC.

This chain connects TRBV14 to TRBJ1-1, with D possibly being TRBD1 (5 bases). With 4 bases removed from V and 1 base from J, the gap between germline ends came to 10 bases. The CDR3 length is 14 residues. Germline-derived CDR1 and CDR2 are SGHDN and FVKESK. For the CDR3, the DNA is TGTGCCAGCAGCCGGGGACGCCAGAACACTGAAGCTTTCTTT. Translated, it gives CASSRGRQNTEAFF.

The chain is built from TRBV19 and TRBJ2-1; no reliable D call. V lost 5 bases, J lost 0 bases, and 5 bases lay in between. Germline lookup yields CDR1 LNHDA and CDR2 SQIVND (reference sequence). CDR3 length equals 13 residues. CDR3 in DNA: TGTGCCAGTAGTGAGAGCTCCTACAATGAGCAGTTCTTC. It specifies CASSESSYNEQFF.

The rearrangement uses TRBV28 and TRBJ2-7; a weak D match, TRBD1 (6 bases). Germline CDR1 MDHEN, CDR2 SYDVKM. V was shortened by 7 bases and J by 3 bases, with 19 bases between the two germline ends. This CDR3 region has 15 residues. The CDR3 DNA follows: TGTGCCAGCAATAGCCAGGGGTTCTCCTTCTACGAGCAGTACTTC. Amino acid sequence: CASNSQGFSFYEQYF.

The J gene is TRBJ1-1, the V gene TRBV5-1; D is uncertain. The germline V gene has CDR1 SGHRS and CDR2 YFSETQ. The CDR3 has 14 residues. V lost 1 base, J lost 0 bases, and 7 bases lay in between. Here the CDR3 DNA reads TGCGCCAGCAGCTTGATTAACTTGAACACTGAAGCTTTCTTT. Protein sequence: CASSLINLNTEAFF.

The genes are TRBV30 and TRBJ2-1, with 11 bases that match TRBD2. The germline CDR1 and CDR2 sequences are GTSNPN and SVGIG (reference sequence). The CDR3 extends over 20 amino acids. The trim removed 1 base at V and 0 bases at J, leaving 14 bases unmatched. Here the CDR3 DNA reads TGTGCCTGGAGTGGGGGGGCGACTAGCGGGACTGCAAGCTCCTACAATGAGCAGTTCTTC. The encoded protein is CAWSGGATSGTASSYNEQFF.

This chain links TRBV29-1 with TRBJ2-3, with 7 bases identical to TRBD2. Germline V gene data show CDR1 as SQVTM and CDR2 as ANQGSEA. The CDR3 covers 10 residues. V shed 6 bases and J 9 bases; nucleotides not matched to a gene: 3. The CDR3 is CSVRDYTQYF. Here the CDR3 DNA reads TGCAGCGTCCGGGACTACACGCAGTATTTT.

V gene TRBV25-1 combines with J gene TRBJ1-2, with TRBD1 as a possible D gene (5 bases). Germline values: CDR1 MGHDK, CDR2 SYGVNS. The CDR3 is 14 amino acids. The ends were cut back, 2 bases at V and 8 bases at J, with 15 bases in the middle. For the CDR3, the DNA is TGTGCCAGCAGTGAAGCGGTACAGGTTCGCGGCTACACCTTC. Translation: CASSEAVQVRGYTF.

The chain couples TRBV5-5 to TRBJ1-2; TRBD1 agrees at 10 bases. Germline V gives CDR1 SGHKS, CDR2 YYEKEE (reference sequence). The CDR3 is 14 residues long. J was trimmed by 3 bases and V by 3 bases; bases with no gene match: 2. The CDR3 DNA reads TGTGCCAGCAGCTGGGGACAGGGGCACTATGGCTACACCTTC. Amino acids: CASSWGQGHYGYTF.

The genes are TRBV6-5 and TRBJ1-2; 8 bases agree with TRBD1. V gave up 7 bases and J gave up 6 bases; unmatched junction bases: 10. The CDR3 contains 14 residues. CDR1 and CDR2 (germline): MNHEY, SVGAGI. CDR3 sequence (DNA): TGTGCCAGCAAATTCGCAGGGGGCGACGATGGCTACACCTTC. This encodes CASKFAGGDDGYTF.

V is TRBV10-1 and J is TRBJ2-7; no clear D. Germline loops: CDR1 WNHNN, CDR2 SYGVQD (reference sequence). The CDR3 spans 12 residues. Trimming pared 4 bases from V and 3 bases from J, leaving 7 bases between. In nucleotides, the CDR3 is TGCGCCAGCAGTGGCGCCAACTACGAGCAGTACTTC. Amino acid sequence: CASSGANYEQYF.

This clone turned up a few times. This chain joins TRBV27 and TRBJ2-7, with 11 bases matching TRBD2. V lost 4 bases, J lost 11 bases, and 4 bases stayed unmatched. This CDR3 has 12 amino acids. Germline V lookup: CDR1 MNHEY, CDR2 SMNVEV (reference sequence). The CDR3 nucleotides are TGTGCCAGCAGTTCCCCGGGACTAGCGGAGTACTTC. It translates to CASSSPGLAEYF.

The chain combines TRBV11-2 with TRBJ1-2, with 7 bases lining up with TRBD1. Germline V lookup: CDR1 SGHAT, CDR2 FQNNGV. Trimming removed 5 bases from V and 6 bases from J; junction bases left unmatched: 6. The CDR3 runs to 13 residues. CDR3 in DNA: TGTGCCAGCAGCCCGCGACAGGGAAATGGCTACACCTTC. Its protein is CASSPRQGNGYTF. The variable domain in full, with the rest retrieved from reference TRBV11-2 and TRBJ1-2, is EAGVAQSPRYKIIEKRQSVAFWCNPISGHATLYWYQQILGQGPKLLIQFQNNGVVDDSQLPKDRFSAERLKGVDSTLKIQPAKLEDSAVYLCASSPRQGNGYTFGSGTRLTVV.

This sequence joins TRBV29-1 and TRBJ2-1; D may be TRBD1 or TRBD2 (5 bases each). Germline values: CDR1 SQVTM, CDR2 ANQGSEA. The CDR3 is made up of 18 amino acids. Trimming stripped 3 bases from V and 4 bases from J, with 25 bases between. Written as DNA, the CDR3 is TGCAGCGTTGACCGAGGGCCACAGGCCCCTTCCCTATACAATGAGCAGTTCTTC. This codes for CSVDRGPQAPSLYNEQFF.

The chain uses TRBV30 and TRBJ1-6; D is possibly TRBD1 (5 bases). Germline V gives CDR1 GTSNPN, CDR2 SVGIG (reference sequence). This CDR3 comprises 15 residues. V was clipped by 0 bases and J by 5 bases, with 11 bases between them. In nucleotides, the CDR3 is TGTGCCTGGAGTGTACCAGGGACGCATAATTCACCCCTCCACTTT. The encoded protein is CAWSVPGTHNSPLHF.

The chain carries TRBV6-6 and TRBJ2-7, with D perhaps assigned TRBD1 or TRBD2 (5 bases each). The CDR3 contains 18 residues. Between the trimmed V and J ends, which lost 5 bases and 0 bases, there was a span of 23 bases. Germline V lookup: CDR1 MNHNY, CDR2 SVGAGI (reference sequence). The CDR3 reads CASSPLGGPRTISYEQYF. In DNA form, the CDR3 reads TGTGCCAGCAGTCCCCTTGGGGGACCGCGAACGATCTCCTACGAGCAGTACTTC.

The genes are TRBV5-1 and TRBJ2-7; a possible D gene is TRBD2 (6 bases). The CDR3 runs to 14 residues. CDR1 and CDR2 (germline): SGHRS, YFSETQ. V gave up 2 bases and J gave up 3 bases, with 12 bases separating them. The DNA of the CDR3 is TGCGCCAGCAGCTTCGGGGGAGGATACTACGAGCAGTACTTC. Translating gives CASSFGGGYYEQYF.

The gene calls are TRBV27 and TRBJ2-1; TRBD2 matches 8 bases. The CDR3 totals 13 residues. Germline CDR1 is MNHEY and CDR2 is SMNVEV (reference sequence). Unmatched junction bases numbered 6, after V lost 6 bases and J lost 8 bases. The CDR3 loop is CASSRGLAHEQFF. CDR3 sequence (DNA): TGTGCCAGCAGCCGAGGACTAGCCCATGAGCAGTTCTTC.

The gene calls are TRBV9 and TRBJ1-1; 10 bases agree with TRBD1. V lost 4 bases and J lost 11; bases outside the gene matches: 14. This CDR3 is 15 amino acids long. Germline V CDR1 and CDR2: SGDLS, YYNGEE. The CDR3 spells CASSRRTGTGEEAFF. DNA for the CDR3: TGTGCCAGCAGCAGGAGAACCGGGACAGGGGAGGAGGCTTTCTTT.

The chain has TRBV12-5 and TRBJ1-6, with D unclear. Germline loops: CDR1 LGHNT, CDR2 FRNRAP. The V end was cut by 1 base, the J end by 4 bases, with 5 bases between. This CDR3 is 14 amino acids long. The CDR3 bases are TGTGCTAGTGGTTTGGGGGGATATAATTCACCCCTCCACTTT. It yields the protein CASGLGGYNSPLHF.

The V gene is TRBV7-9, the J gene TRBJ1-1; 8 bases fit TRBD1. Germline V lookup: CDR1 SEHNR, CDR2 FQNEAQ (reference sequence). Trimming took 5 bases from V and 4 from J; bases not matched to a gene: 9. This CDR3 has 15 residues. CDR3 in DNA: TGTGCCAGCAGCATTGGACAGGGTGAGTTCACTGAAGCTTTCTTT. It is translated as CASSIGQGEFTEAFF.

The chain uses TRBV6-6 and TRBJ2-7; 9 bases map to TRBD2. This CDR3 is built from 15 residues. V shed 4 bases and J 2 bases; nucleotides not matched to a gene: 6. CDR1 and CDR2 from the germline V gene are MNHNY and SVGAGI (reference sequence). CDR3 region: CASSWASGVPYEQYF. As DNA, the CDR3 is TGTGCCAGCAGTTGGGCTAGCGGGGTCCCCTACGAGCAGTACTTC.

The rearrangement uses TRBV10-3 and TRBJ1-5, with no clear D. From germline, CDR1 is ENHRY and CDR2 SYGVKD. With 0 bases removed from V and 0 bases from J, the gap between germline ends came to 6 bases. This CDR3 comprises 15 residues. The CDR3 DNA reads as TGTGCCATCAGTGAGTCGGAGTATAGCAATCAGCCCCAGCATTTT. Translating it yields CAISESEYSNQPQHF.

This clone was found once. The chain uses TRBV27 and TRBJ1-5, with D maybe TRBD1 (5 bases). The CDR3 loop spans 13 amino acids. V was cut by 9 bases and J by 7 bases, with 16 bases left in between. CDR1 MNHEY and CDR2 SMNVEV come from the germline V gene (reference sequence). Here the CDR3 reads CARFSGRDQPQHF. The DNA for the CDR3 is TGTGCCAGGTTTTCGGGCAGGGACCAGCCCCAGCATTTT.

This rearrangement joins TRBV12-3 or TRBV12-4 to TRBJ1-1; perhaps TRBD1 as D (6 bases). This CDR3 region has 13 residues. V was trimmed by 6 bases and J by 10 bases, leaving 18 bases between them. The CDR3 region is CASRGFEGGGAFF. CDR3 DNA: TGTGCCAGCAGAGGCTTCGAGGGGGGTGGAGCTTTCTTT.

This chain joins TRBV21-1 and TRBJ1-5; the tabulated D call, TRBD1, remains unverified against the DNA. TRBV21-1 counts as a pseudogene. This CDR3 region has 9 residues. The CDR3 nucleotides are TGTGCCAGCAGCACCCACCAGCATTTT. Its translation: CASSTHQHF.